This T cell receptor beta chain was found in a study of cytomegalovirus exposure and HLA in healthy donors. Overall study results and limits: Cytomegalovirus association was listed for 150 or so TCR beta chains.

In regard to this clone: Its antigen is undetermined.

With 0 bases clipped from V and 1 base from J, the junction kept 2 bases outside the gene matches. CDR3 length: 15 amino acids. The germline V gene has CDR1 SGHRS and CDR2 YFSETQ. Donors came from a validation cohort of 95 to 150 subjects, distinct from the first 666-subject cohort. Using immunoSEQ multiplex PCR, the repertoire was profiled, and TCRdb retains in-frame clones only, with some absent. The data contain about 98,000 clones, roughly nine tenths of them singletons. This sequence originates from a man younger than 35 in good health and CMV-seropositive. Sequencing was carried out using PBMCs. This chain joins TRBV5-1 and TRBJ2-3; 7 bases map to TRBD1. CDR3 bases: TGCGCCAGCAGCTTGGCCGGGACAGGCACAGATACGCAGTATTTT. It specifies CASSLAGTGTDTQYF.